What follows are 4 T cell receptor beta chains derived from one specimen sequenced in a study of T cell repertoires in cytomegalovirus infection. Using its own MiXCR run on the reads, TCRdb lists one record per CDR3 protein. The profile shows 150,000 to 200,000 distinct CDR3 sequences, about an eighth of them singletons. Sample: PBMCs. These receptors were taken from a human donor in good health (CMV status not recorded). Some clones in this sample may be carry-over from other donors' samples.

This clonotype has more than one count but fewer than ten. The chain links TRBV10-3 to TRBJ1-1, with 11 bases fitting TRBD1. Germline trimming cut 10 bases from V and 0 bases from J; bases unmatched to any gene: 10. CDR1 is ENHRY, CDR2 SYGVKD, per germline. The CDR3 consists of 16 residues. CDR3 region: CATSYGQGALNTEAFF. The CDR3 coding sequence is TGTGCCACCTCTTACGGACAGGGGGCCTTGAACACTGAAGCTTTCTTT.

This clonotype appeared a few times. V is TRBV29-1 and J is TRBJ2-2; no clear D gene. The germline V gene has CDR1 SQVTM and CDR2 ANQGSEA. CDR3 length: 13 residues. V lost 7 bases to trimming and J lost 0 bases, with 9 bases between them. CDR3 sequence: CSAGRSNTGELFF. CDR3 in DNA: TGCAGCGCTGGACGATCGAACACCGGGGAGCTGTTTTTT.

The rearrangement links TRBV5-6 to TRBJ1-5; D is uncertain. Germline V lookup: CDR1 SGHDT, CDR2 YYEEEE. The CDR3 is 15 residues long. V gave up 0 bases and J gave up 6 bases, with 13 bases separating them. CDR3 DNA: TGTGCCAGCAGCTTGGAGGGCAGAGGAGTTCAGCCCCAGCATTTT. Translated: CASSLEGRGVQPQHF.

This clonotype has more than one count but fewer than ten. The V and J genes are TRBV7-9 and TRBJ2-4; 7 bases fit TRBD1. Trimming took 5 bases from V and 8 from J; bases not matched to a gene: 9. CDR3 size: 14 residues. Germline V CDR1 and CDR2: SEHNR, FQNEAQ (reference sequence). CDR3 protein: CASSPRQGEDIQYF. The DNA for the CDR3 is TGTGCCAGCAGCCCGAGACAGGGTGAGGACATTCAGTACTTC.